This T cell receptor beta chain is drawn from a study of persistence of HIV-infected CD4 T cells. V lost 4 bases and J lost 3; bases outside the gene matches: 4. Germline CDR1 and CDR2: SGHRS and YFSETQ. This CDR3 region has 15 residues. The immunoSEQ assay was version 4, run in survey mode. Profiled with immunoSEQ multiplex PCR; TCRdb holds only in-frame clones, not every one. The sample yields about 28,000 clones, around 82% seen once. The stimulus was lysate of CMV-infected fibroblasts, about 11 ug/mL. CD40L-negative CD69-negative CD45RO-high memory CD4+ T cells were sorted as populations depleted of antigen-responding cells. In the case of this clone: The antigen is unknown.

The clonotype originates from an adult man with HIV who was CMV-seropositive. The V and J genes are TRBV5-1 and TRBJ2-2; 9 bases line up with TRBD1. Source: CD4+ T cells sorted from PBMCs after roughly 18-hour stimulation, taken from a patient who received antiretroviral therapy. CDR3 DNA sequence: TGCGCCAGCAGCCCGGGACAGGGAGACACCGGGGAGCTGTTTTTT. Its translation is CASSPGQGDTGELFF.